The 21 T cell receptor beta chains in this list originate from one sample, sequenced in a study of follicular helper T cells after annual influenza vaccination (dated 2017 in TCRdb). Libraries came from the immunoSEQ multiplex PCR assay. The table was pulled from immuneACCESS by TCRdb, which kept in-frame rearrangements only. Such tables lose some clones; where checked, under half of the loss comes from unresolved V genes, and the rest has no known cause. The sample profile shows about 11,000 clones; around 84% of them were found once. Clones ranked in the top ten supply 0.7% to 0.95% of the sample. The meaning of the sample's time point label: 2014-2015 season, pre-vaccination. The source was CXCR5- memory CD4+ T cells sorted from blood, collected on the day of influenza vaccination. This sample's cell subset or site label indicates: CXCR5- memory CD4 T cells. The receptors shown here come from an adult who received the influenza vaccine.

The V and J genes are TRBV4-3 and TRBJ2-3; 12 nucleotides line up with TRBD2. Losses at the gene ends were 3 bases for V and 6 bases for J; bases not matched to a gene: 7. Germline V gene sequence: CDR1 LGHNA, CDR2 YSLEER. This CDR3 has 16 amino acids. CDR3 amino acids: CASSHYLGTSGDTQYF. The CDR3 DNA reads TGCGCCAGCAGCCATTACCTCGGGACTAGCGGGGATACGCAGTATTTT.

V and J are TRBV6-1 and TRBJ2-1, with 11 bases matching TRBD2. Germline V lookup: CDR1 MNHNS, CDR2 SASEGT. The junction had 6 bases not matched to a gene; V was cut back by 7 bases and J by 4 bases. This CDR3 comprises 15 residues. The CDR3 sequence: CASMYTSGSYNEQFF. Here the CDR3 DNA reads TGTGCCAGCATGTACACTAGCGGGAGTTACAATGAGCAGTTCTTC.

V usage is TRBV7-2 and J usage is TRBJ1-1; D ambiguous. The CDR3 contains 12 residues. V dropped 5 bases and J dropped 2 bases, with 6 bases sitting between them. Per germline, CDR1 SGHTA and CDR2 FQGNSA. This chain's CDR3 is CASSKANTEAFF. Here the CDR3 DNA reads TGTGCCAGCAGCAAGGCTAACACTGAAGCTTTCTTT.

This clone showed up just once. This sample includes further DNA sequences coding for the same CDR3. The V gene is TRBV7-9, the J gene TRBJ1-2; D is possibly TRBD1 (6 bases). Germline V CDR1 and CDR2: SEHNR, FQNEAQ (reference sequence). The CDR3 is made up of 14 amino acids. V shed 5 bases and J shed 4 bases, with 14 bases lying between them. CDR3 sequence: CASSPTGAGYGYTF. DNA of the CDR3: TGTGCCAGCAGCCCGACAGGAGCTGGCTATGGCTACACCTTC.

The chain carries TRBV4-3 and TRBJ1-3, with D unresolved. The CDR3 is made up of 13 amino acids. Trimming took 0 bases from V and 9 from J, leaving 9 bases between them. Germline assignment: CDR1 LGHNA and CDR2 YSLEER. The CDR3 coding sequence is TGCGCCAGCAGCCAAGATCGAGAGGCCACCATATATTTT. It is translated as CASSQDREATIYF.

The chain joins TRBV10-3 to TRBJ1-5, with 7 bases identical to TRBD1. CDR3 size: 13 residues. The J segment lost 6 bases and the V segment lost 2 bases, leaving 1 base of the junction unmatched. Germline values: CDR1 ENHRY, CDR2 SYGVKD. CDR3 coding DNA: TGTGCCATCAGTGAGACAGGGGTTCAGCCCCAGCATTTT. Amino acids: CAISETGVQPQHF.

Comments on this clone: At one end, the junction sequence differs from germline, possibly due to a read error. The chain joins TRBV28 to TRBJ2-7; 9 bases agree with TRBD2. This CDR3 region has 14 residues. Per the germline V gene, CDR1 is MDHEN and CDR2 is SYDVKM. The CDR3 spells CVSRLAGGPYEQYF. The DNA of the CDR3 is TGTGTCAGCAGGCTGGCGGGGGGGCCCTACGAGCAGTACTTC. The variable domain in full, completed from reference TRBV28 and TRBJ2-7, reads DVKVTQSSRYLVKRTGEKVFLECVQDMDHENMFWYRQDPGLGLRLIYFSYDVKMKEKGDIPEGYSVSREKKERFSLILESASTNQTSMYLCVSRLAGGPYEQYFGPGTRLTVT.

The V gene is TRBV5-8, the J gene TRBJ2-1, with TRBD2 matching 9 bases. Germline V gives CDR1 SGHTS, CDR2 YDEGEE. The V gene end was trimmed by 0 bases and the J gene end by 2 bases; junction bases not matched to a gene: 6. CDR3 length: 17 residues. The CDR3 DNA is TGTGCCAGCAGCTTGGCCTCGCTAGCGGGACCCTACAATGAGCAGTTCTTC. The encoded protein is CASSLASLAGPYNEQFF.

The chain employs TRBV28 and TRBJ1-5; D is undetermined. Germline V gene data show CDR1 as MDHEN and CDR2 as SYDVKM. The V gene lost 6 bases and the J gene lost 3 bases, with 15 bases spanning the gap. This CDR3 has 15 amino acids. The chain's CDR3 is CASSITRDYNQPQHF. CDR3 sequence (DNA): TGTGCCAGCAGCATCACTCGGGATTACAATCAGCCCCAGCATTTT.

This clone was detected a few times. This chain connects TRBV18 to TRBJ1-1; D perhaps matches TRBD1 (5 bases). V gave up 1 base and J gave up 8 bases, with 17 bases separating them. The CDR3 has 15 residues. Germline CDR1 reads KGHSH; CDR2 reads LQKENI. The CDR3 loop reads CASSPRVGDYYEAFF. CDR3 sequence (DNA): TGTGCCAGCTCACCACGGGTAGGGGACTACTACGAAGCTTTCTTT.

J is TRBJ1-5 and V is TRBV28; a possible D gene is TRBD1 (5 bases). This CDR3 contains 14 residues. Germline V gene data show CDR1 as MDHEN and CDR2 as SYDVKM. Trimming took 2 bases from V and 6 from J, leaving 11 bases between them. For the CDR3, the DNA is TGTGCCAGCAGTTTACTTTGGGGACGTCAGCCCCAGCATTTT. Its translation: CASSLLWGRQPQHF.

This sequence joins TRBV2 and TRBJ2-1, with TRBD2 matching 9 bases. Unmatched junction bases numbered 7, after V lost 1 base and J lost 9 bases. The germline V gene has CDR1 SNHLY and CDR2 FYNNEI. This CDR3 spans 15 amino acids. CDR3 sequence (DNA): TGTGCCAGCAGTGAAGGGCTAGCGGGAAGCGGTGAGCAGTTCTTC. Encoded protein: CASSEGLAGSGEQFF.

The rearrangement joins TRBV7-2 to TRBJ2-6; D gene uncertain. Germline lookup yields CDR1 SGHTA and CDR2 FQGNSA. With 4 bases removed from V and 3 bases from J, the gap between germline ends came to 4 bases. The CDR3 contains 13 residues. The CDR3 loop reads CASSSSGANVLTF. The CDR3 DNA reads TGTGCCAGCAGCTCCAGTGGGGCCAACGTCCTGACTTTC.

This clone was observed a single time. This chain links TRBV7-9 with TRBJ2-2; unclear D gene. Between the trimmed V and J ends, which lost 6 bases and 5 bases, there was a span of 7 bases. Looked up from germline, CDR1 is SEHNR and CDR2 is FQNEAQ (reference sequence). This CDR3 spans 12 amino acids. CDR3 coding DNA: TGTGCCAGCAGAATCAGAACCGGGGAGCTGTTTTTT. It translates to CASRIRTGELFF.

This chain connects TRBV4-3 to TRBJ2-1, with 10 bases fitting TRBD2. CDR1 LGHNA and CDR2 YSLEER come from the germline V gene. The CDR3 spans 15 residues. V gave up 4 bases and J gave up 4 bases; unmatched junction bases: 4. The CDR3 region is CASSLTSGTYNEQFF. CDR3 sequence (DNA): TGCGCCAGCAGCCTAACTAGCGGGACTTACAATGAGCAGTTCTTC.

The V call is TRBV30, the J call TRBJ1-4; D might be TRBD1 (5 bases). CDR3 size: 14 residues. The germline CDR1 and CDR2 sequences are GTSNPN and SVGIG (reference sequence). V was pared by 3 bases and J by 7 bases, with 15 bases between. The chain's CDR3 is CAWSQGGAAEKLFF. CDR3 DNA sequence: TGTGCCTGGAGCCAGGGCGGGGCGGCTGAAAAACTGTTTTTT.

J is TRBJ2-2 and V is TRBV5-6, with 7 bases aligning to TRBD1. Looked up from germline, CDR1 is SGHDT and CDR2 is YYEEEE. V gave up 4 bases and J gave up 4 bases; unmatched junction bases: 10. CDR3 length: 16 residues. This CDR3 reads CASSRLTGLSTGELFF. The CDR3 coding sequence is TGTGCCAGCAGCCGTCTGACAGGGCTCTCCACCGGGGAGCTGTTTTTT. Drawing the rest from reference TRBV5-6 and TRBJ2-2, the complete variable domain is DAGVTQSPTHLIKTRGQQVTLRCSPKSGHDTVSWYQQALGQGPQFIFQYYEEEERQRGNFPDRFSGHQFPNYSSELNVNALLLGDSALYLCASSRLTGLSTGELFFGEGSRLTVL.

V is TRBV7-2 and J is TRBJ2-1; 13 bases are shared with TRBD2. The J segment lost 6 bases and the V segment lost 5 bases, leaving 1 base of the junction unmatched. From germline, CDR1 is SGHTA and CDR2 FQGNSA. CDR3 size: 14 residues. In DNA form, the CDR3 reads TGTGCCAGCAGCCGGACTAGCGGGGGCAATGAGCAGTTCTTC. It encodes CASSRTSGGNEQFF.

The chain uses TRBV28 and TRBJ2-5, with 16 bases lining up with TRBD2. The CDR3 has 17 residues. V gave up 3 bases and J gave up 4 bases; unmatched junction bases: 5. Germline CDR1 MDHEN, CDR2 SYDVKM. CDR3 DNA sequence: TGTGCCAGCAGTTTGGGACTAGCGGGGGGGCAAGTAGAGACCCAGTACTTC. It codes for CASSLGLAGGQVETQYF.

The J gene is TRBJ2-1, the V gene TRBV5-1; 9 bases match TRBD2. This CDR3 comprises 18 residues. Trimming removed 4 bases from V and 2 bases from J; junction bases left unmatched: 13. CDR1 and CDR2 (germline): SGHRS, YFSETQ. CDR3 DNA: TGCGCCAGCAGCGGGAAGCGGGGGGCGCTCCGGACCTACAATGAGCAGTTCTTC. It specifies CASSGKRGALRTYNEQFF.

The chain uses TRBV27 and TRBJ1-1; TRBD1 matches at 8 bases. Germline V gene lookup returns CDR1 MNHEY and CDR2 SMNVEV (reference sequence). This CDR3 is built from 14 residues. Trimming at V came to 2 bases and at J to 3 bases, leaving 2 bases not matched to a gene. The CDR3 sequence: CASSLNRGDTEAFF. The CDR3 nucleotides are TGTGCCAGCAGTTTAAACAGGGGGGACACTGAAGCTTTCTTT.